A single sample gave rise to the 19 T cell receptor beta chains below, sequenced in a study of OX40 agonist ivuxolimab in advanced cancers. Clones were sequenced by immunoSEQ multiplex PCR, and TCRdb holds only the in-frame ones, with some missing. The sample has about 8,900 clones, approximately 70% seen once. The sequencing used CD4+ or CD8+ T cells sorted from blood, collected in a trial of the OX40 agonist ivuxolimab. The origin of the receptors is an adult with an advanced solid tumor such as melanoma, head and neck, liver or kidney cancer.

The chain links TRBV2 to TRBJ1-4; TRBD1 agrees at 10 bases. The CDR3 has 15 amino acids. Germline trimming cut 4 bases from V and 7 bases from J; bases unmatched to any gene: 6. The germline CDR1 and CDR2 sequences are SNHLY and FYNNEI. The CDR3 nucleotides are TGTGCCAGCAGTGCTGACAGGGGGCTGGTTGAAAAACTGTTTTTT. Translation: CASSADRGLVEKLFF.

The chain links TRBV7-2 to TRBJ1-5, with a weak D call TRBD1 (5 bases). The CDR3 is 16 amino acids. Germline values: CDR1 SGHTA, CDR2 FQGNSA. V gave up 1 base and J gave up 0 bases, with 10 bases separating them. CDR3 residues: CASSLDGGYSNQPQHF. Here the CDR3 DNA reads TGTGCCAGCAGCTTAGACGGGGGGTATAGCAATCAGCCCCAGCATTTT.

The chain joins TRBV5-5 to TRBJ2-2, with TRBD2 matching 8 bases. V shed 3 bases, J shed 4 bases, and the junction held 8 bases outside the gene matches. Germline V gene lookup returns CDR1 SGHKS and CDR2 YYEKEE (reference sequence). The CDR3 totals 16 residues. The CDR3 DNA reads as TGTGCCAGCAGCTCGCGGGGGGAAGGACGCACCGGGGAGCTGTTTTTT. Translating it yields CASSSRGEGRTGELFF.

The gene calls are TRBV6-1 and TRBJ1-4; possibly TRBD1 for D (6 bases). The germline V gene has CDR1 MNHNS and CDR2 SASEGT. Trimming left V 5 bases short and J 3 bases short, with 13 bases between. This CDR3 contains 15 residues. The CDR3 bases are TGTGCCAGCAGTTTAGGGGGTGTCTCTAATGAAAAACTGTTTTTT. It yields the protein CASSLGGVSNEKLFF.

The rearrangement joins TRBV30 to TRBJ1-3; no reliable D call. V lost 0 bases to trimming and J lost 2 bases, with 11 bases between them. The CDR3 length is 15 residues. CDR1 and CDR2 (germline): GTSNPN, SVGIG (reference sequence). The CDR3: CAWSVLLGPGNTIYF. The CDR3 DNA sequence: TGTGCCTGGAGTGTACTCTTAGGGCCTGGAAACACCATATATTTT. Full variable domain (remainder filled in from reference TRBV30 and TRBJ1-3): SQTIHQWPATLVQPVGSPLSLECTVEGTSNPNLYWYRQAAGRGLQLLFYSVGIGQISSEVPQNLSASRPQDRQFILSSKKLLLSDSGFYLCAWSVLLGPGNTIYFGEGSWLTVV.

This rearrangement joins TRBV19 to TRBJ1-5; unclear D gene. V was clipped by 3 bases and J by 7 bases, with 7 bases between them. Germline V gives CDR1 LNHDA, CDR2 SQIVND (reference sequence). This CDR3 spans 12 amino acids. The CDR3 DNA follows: TGTGCCAGTAGTATTTGGGGACAGCCCCAGCATTTT. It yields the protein CASSIWGQPQHF.

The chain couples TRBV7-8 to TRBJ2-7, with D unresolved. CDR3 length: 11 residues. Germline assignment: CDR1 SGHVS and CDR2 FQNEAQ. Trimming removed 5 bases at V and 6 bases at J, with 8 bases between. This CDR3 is CASSQGTEQYF. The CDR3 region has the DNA TGTGCCAGCAGCCAAGGCACCGAGCAGTACTTC.

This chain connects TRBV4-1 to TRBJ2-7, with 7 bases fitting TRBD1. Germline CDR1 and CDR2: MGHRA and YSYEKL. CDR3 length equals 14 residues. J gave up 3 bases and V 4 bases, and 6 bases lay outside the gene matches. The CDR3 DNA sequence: TGCGCCAGCAGCCGACCGGGACAGATCTACGAGCAGTACTTC. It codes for CASSRPGQIYEQYF.

This CDR3 is CASWRDGAYEQYF. CDR3 sequence (DNA): TGTGCCAGCTGGCGAGACGGGGCCTACGAGCAGTACTTC. V is TRBV28 and J is TRBJ2-5; possibly TRBD2 for D (5 bases). With the DNA end fitting TRBJ2-7 better, the J assignment may be wrong. CDR1 and CDR2 from the germline V gene are MDHEN and SYDVKM. The CDR3 is made up of 13 amino acids.

The CDR3 spells CASSYSSGTGELFF. CDR3 DNA sequence: TGTGCCAGCAGTTATTCGAGCGGTACCGGGGAGCTGTTTTTT. The rearrangement joins TRBV6-5 to TRBJ2-2; maybe TRBD2 (5 bases). Germline V gene lookup returns CDR1 MNHEY and CDR2 SVGAGI. V was shortened by 3 bases and J by 5 bases, with 10 bases between the two germline ends. CDR3 length equals 14 residues.

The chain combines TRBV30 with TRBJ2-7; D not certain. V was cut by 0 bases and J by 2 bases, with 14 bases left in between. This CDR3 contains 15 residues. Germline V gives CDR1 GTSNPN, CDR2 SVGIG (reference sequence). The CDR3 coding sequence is TGTGCCTGGAGTGTATCAGTCGCAAGTACCTACGAGCAGTACTTC. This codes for CAWSVSVASTYEQYF. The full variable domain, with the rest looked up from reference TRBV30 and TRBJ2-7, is SQTIHQWPATLVQPVGSPLSLECTVEGTSNPNLYWYRQAAGRGLQLLFYSVGIGQISSEVPQNLSASRPQDRQFILSSKKLLLSDSGFYLCAWSVSVASTYEQYFGPGTRLTVT.

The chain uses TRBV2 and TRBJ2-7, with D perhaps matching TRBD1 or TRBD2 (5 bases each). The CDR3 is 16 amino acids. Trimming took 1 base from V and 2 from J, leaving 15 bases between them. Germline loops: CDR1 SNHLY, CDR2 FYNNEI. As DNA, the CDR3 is TGTGCCAGCAGTGAAGAGGCAACATGGGGGACCTACGAGCAGTACTTC. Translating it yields CASSEEATWGTYEQYF.

CDR3 coding DNA: TGCGCCAGCAGCCAAACCCGGCTAGCGGGGGGGTGGGAGCAGTACTTC. Its translation is CASSQTRLAGGWEQYF. This chain uses TRBV4-3 with TRBJ2-7; 12 bases fit TRBD2. Germline V gives CDR1 LGHNA, CDR2 YSLEER. The CDR3 runs to 16 residues. Trimming at V came to 2 bases and at J to 7 bases, leaving 9 bases not matched to a gene.

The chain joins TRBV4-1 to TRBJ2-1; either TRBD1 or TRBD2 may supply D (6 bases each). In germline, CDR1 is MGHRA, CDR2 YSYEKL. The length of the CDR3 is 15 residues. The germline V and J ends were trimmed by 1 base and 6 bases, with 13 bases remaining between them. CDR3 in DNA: TGCGCCAGCAGCCAAGGCCGGGGGCAGATCAATGAGCAGTTCTTC. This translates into CASSQGRGQINEQFF.

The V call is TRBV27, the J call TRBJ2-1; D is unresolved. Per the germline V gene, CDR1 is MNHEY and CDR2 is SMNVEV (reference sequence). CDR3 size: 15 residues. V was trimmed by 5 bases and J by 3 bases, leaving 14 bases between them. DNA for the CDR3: TGTGCCAGCAGTCCACTTGGGCAAGGCTACAATGAGCAGTTCTTC. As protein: CASSPLGQGYNEQFF.

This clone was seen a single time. CDR3 in amino acids: CASSPERAGGTYEQYF. Written as DNA, the CDR3 is TGCGCCAGCAGCCCAGAGCGGGCCGGGGGGACCTACGAGCAGTACTTC. This chain links TRBV4-1 with TRBJ2-7; TRBD2 matches at 7 bases. V dropped 4 bases and J dropped 2; count of bases not matched to a gene: 11. There are 16 residues in the CDR3. Germline CDR1 MGHRA, CDR2 YSYEKL.

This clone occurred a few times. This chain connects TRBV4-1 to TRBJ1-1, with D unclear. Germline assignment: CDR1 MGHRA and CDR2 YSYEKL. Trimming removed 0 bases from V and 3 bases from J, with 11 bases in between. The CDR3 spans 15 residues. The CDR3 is CASSQETDRDTEAFF. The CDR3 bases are TGCGCCAGCAGCCAAGAAACCGACCGAGACACTGAAGCTTTCTTT.

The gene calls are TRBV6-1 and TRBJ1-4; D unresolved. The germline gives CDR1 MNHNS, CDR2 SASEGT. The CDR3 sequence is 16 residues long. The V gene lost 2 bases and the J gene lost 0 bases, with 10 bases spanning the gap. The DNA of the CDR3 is TGTGCCAGCAGTGAATTGGTCGGAACAACTAATGAAAAACTGTTTTTT. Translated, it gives CASSELVGTTNEKLFF.

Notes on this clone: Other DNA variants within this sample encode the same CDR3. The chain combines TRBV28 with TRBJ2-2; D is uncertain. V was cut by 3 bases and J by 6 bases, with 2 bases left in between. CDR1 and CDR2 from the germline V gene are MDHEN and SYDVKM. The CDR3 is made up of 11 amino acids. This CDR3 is CASSFPGELFF. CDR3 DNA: TGTGCCAGCAGTTTTCCCGGGGAGCTGTTTTTT.